This TCR beta chain was sequenced for a study of stem cell transplantation in POMP-related autoinflammatory disease. Looked up from germline, CDR1 is SGHRS and CDR2 is YFSETQ. The CDR3 runs 16 residues. The trim removed 3 bases at V and 6 bases at J, leaving 14 bases unmatched. Some clones are missing from TCRdb's copy, which holds only in-frame ones; the method was immunoSEQ multiplex PCR. The table shows tens of thousands of clones, with approximately 91% occurring only once. This clonotype was obtained from a human patient with POMP-related autoinflammation and immune dysregulation (PRAID). Some T cells may trace back to the graft donor. Sequencing used CD4+ T cells from PBMCs, obtained after stem cell transplantation. J is TRBJ1-2 and V is TRBV5-1; 7 bases are shared with TRBD1. In DNA, the CDR3 is TGCGCCAGCAGCTCAACCTTCTCCGGGACAGAGGATGGCTACACCTTC. Its protein is CASSSTFSGTEDGYTF.